One and the same sample provided the 17 T cell receptor beta chains below, sequenced in a study of a mutant IDH1 vaccine in newly diagnosed glioma. As for time point: week 35, safety follow-up. Every single dose of the vaccine, 300 ug of mutant IDH1 20-mer peptide, came with topical imiquimod. Their antigens are not known. TCRdb's copy holds only in-frame clones and misses some; the assay was immunoSEQ multiplex PCR. The sample carries tens of thousands of clones, more than 75% recorded once. Specimen: PBMCs, collected from a glioma patient whose treatment included an IDH1 peptide vaccine. The source of these receptors is a woman in her 40s with glioma.

This sequence joins TRBV19 and TRBJ1-6; the D gene is possibly TRBD1 (5 bases). This CDR3 comprises 15 residues. The V end was cut by 6 bases, the J end by 4 bases, with 13 bases between. CDR1 is LNHDA and CDR2 is SQIVND in the germline V gene (reference sequence). CDR3 loop: CASRTDGAYNSPLHF. Here the CDR3 DNA reads TGTGCCAGTAGAACGGACGGGGCGTATAATTCACCCCTCCACTTT.

V usage is TRBV2 and J usage is TRBJ2-3, with unresolved D. The CDR3 has 12 residues. The V end lost 6 bases, the J end lost 5 bases, and 9 bases lay between the germline ends. CDR1 and CDR2 (germline): SNHLY, FYNNEI. The DNA for the CDR3 is TGTGCCAGCAGCTCAGTGGGAGATACGCAGTATTTT. This encodes CASSSVGDTQYF.

V gene TRBV18 combines with J gene TRBJ1-2; possibly TRBD1 for D (6 bases). The CDR3 is 14 residues long. V shed 3 bases and J shed 5 bases, with 13 bases lying between them. Germline V gene lookup returns CDR1 KGHSH and CDR2 LQKENI. CDR3 nucleotides: TGTGCCAGCTCACCTTCCGGGACACCTTATGGCTACACCTTC. As protein: CASSPSGTPYGYTF.

The CDR3 loop is CASSIVRQGSVDGYTF. CDR3 DNA sequence: TGTGCCAGTAGTATAGTTAGACAGGGGTCGGTGGATGGCTACACCTTC. This chain joins TRBV19 and TRBJ1-2; TRBD1 aligns across 8 bases. The J segment lost 6 bases and the V segment lost 1 base, leaving 10 bases of the junction unmatched. The CDR3 runs to 16 residues. CDR1 and CDR2 (germline): LNHDA, SQIVND (reference sequence).

The chain combines TRBV20-1 with TRBJ2-7, with D perhaps TRBD2 (5 bases). Deletions cut 6 bases from V and 3 bases from J, with 9 bases between. CDR3 length: 11 residues. The germline V gene has CDR1 DFQATT and CDR2 SNEGSKA (reference sequence). This CDR3 reads CSARTGYEQYF. Here the CDR3 DNA reads TGCAGTGCAAGGACTGGCTACGAGCAGTACTTC.

J is TRBJ2-5 and V is TRBV10-3, with a possible D match to TRBD2 (5 bases). V lost 2 bases and J 2 bases, leaving 9 bases between the germline ends. This CDR3 is 14 amino acids long. Germline V gene lookup returns CDR1 ENHRY and CDR2 SYGVKD. Written as DNA, the CDR3 is TGTGCCATCAGTGAGCGGGATATACAAGAGACCCAGTACTTC. Translated, it gives CAISERDIQETQYF.

This chain joins TRBV5-1 and TRBJ2-2, with TRBD2 as a possible D gene (6 bases). Trimming left V 4 bases short and J 1 base short, with 11 bases between. Germline V gene lookup returns CDR1 SGHRS and CDR2 YFSETQ. The CDR3 is 15 residues long. The CDR3 reads CASSVRDWNTGELFF. Here the CDR3 DNA reads TGCGCCAGCAGCGTTAGGGACTGGAACACCGGGGAGCTGTTTTTT.

The CDR3: CASSSFLGRGPYNEQFF. CDR3 nucleotides: TGTGCCAGCAGCTCATTCCTTGGCCGCGGGCCCTACAATGAGCAGTTCTTC. The V call is TRBV5-4, the J call TRBJ2-1; perhaps TRBD2 as D (5 bases). Germline assignment: CDR1 SGHNT and CDR2 YYREEE (reference sequence). This CDR3 has 17 amino acids. V lost 3 bases to trimming and J lost 2 bases, with 18 bases between them. The whole variable domain, remainder taken from reference TRBV5-4 and TRBJ2-1, is ETGVTQSPTHLIKTRGQQVTLRCSSQSGHNTVSWYQQALGQGPQFIFQYYREEENGRGNFPPRFSGLQFPNYSSELNVNALELDDSALYLCASSSFLGRGPYNEQFFGPGTRLTVL.

The V and J genes are TRBV7-6 and TRBJ2-2, with D perhaps TRBD2 (5 bases). The ends were cut back, 5 bases at V and 2 bases at J, with 15 bases in the middle. CDR3 length equals 16 residues. Germline values: CDR1 SGHVS, CDR2 FNYEAQ. DNA for the CDR3: TGTGCCAGCAGCCCGGGGTGGGGTTTCAACACCGGGGAGCTGTTTTTT. Protein sequence: CASSPGWGFNTGELFF. Complete variable domain (other parts from reference TRBV7-6 and TRBJ2-2): GAGVSQSPRYKVTKRGQDVALRCDPISGHVSLYWYRQALGQGPEFLTYFNYEAQQDKSGLPNDRFSAERPEGSISTLTIQRTEQRDSAMYRCASSPGWGFNTGELFFGEGSRLTVL.

The V and J genes are TRBV4-2 and TRBJ2-3; tentatively, D is TRBD2 (5 bases). Trimming removed 3 bases from V and 0 bases from J, with 10 bases in between. This CDR3 has 15 residues. Germline lookup yields CDR1 LGHNA and CDR2 YNFKEQ. The CDR3, as DNA: TGTGCCAGCAGCCAGGATGGACTCAGCACAGATACGCAGTATTTT. It yields the protein CASSQDGLSTDTQYF.

The chain joins TRBV5-5 to TRBJ1-5; tentative D call: TRBD1 (6 bases). The V gene lost 1 base and the J gene lost 6 bases, with 14 bases spanning the gap. Germline V gene lookup returns CDR1 SGHKS and CDR2 YYEKEE (reference sequence). The CDR3 runs 15 residues. DNA for the CDR3: TGTGCCAGCAGCTTGTGGGGGGCGTTAGTTCAGCCCCAGCATTTT. As protein: CASSLWGALVQPQHF.

This clone was counted only a few times. The rearrangement uses TRBV6-5 and TRBJ1-1; perhaps TRBD1 as D (5 bases). The germline V gene encodes CDR1 MNHEY and CDR2 SVGAGI. V was clipped by 2 bases and J by 4 bases, with 14 bases between them. CDR3 length equals 15 residues. In nucleotides, the CDR3 is TGTGCCAGCAGTTACGATGTACAGGTTGCCACTGAAGCTTTCTTT. Its protein is CASSYDVQVATEAFF.

The genes are TRBV13 and TRBJ2-1, with D perhaps matching TRBD1 (6 bases). The CDR3 covers 13 residues. The germline gives CDR1 PRHDT, CDR2 FYEKMQ (reference sequence). Trimming stripped 5 bases from V and 5 bases from J, with 10 bases between. The CDR3 protein is CASSKGVNNEQFF. The CDR3 bases are TGTGCCAGCAGCAAGGGGGTAAACAATGAGCAGTTCTTC.

V is TRBV27 and J is TRBJ1-5, with 9 bases fitting TRBD1. This CDR3 has 15 residues. V shed 5 bases and J 7 bases; nucleotides not matched to a gene: 9. Germline values: CDR1 MNHEY, CDR2 SMNVEV (reference sequence). CDR3 bases: TGTGCCAGCAGTCCCGGACAGGGGACGGGACAGCCCCAGCATTTT. Translation: CASSPGQGTGQPQHF.

The chain joins TRBV11-2 to TRBJ2-7, with 10 positions matching TRBD2. Germline V lookup: CDR1 SGHAT, CDR2 FQNNGV. This CDR3 region has 15 residues. Trimming cost V 9 bases and J 1 base; bases outside gene matches: 9. CDR3 in DNA: TGTGCCAGGGGGCTCACTAGCGGGGCTTCCTACGAGCAGTACTTC. This sequence encodes CARGLTSGASYEQYF. The whole variable domain, filled in from reference TRBV11-2 and TRBJ2-7, reads EAGVAQSPRYKIIEKRQSVAFWCNPISGHATLYWYQQILGQGPKLLIQFQNNGVVDDSQLPKDRFSAERLKGVDSTLKIQPAKLEDSAVYLCARGLTSGASYEQYFGPGTRLTVT.

This chain joins TRBV5-5 and TRBJ2-3, with 7 bases identical to TRBD1. The CDR3 has 13 residues. CDR1 is SGHKS and CDR2 is YYEKEE in the germline V gene (reference sequence). The trim removed 7 bases at V and 3 bases at J, leaving 5 bases unmatched. The CDR3 DNA reads as TGTGCCAGCCACAGGGGTTTGACAGATACGCAGTATTTT. This codes for CASHRGLTDTQYF. Full variable domain (rest looked up from reference TRBV5-5 and TRBJ2-3): DAGVTQSPTHLIKTRGQQVTLRCSPISGHKSVSWYQQVLGQGPQFIFQYYEKEERGRGNFPDRFSARQFPNYSSELNVNALLLGDSALYLCASHRGLTDTQYFGPGTRLTVL.

CDR3 sequence: CASSDVAGGRNTEAFF. The CDR3, as DNA: TGTGCCAGCAGTGACGTGGCAGGGGGCAGGAACACTGAAGCTTTCTTT. The V call is TRBV2, the J call TRBJ1-1; 8 nucleotides match TRBD1. The V gene's germline CDR1 is SNHLY and CDR2 FYNNEI. This CDR3 region has 16 residues. Unmatched junction bases numbered 7, after V lost 3 bases and J lost 1 base. The full variable domain, its missing parts supplied by reference TRBV2 and TRBJ1-1, is EPEVTQTPSHQVTQMGQEVILRCVPISNHLYFYWYRQILGQKVEFLVSFYNNEISEKSEIFDDQFSVERPDGSNFTLKIRSTKLEDSAMYFCASSDVAGGRNTEAFFGQGTRLTVV.